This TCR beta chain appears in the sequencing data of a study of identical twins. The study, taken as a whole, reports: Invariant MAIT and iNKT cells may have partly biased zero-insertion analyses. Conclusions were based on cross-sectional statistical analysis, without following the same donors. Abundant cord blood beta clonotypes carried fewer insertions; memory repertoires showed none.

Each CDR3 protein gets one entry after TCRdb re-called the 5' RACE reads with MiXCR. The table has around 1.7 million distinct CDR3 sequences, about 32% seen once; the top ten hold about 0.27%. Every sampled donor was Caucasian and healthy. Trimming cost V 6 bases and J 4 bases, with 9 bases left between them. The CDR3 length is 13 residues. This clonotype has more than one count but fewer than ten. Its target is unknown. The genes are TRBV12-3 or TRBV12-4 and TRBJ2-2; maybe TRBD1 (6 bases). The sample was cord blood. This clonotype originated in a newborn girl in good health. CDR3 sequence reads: CASRGHSTGELFF. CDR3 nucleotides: TGTGCCAGCAGGGGACATTCCACCGGGGAGCTGTTTTTT.